The clone carrying this TCR beta chain turned up a few times. The antigen is undetermined. The entry originates in a study of cytomegalovirus exposure and HLA in healthy donors. Findings of the study overall: In a later analysis, at a false discovery rate of 0.05, under 20,000 TCR beta sequences were associated with HLA alleles.

It was with 60 Vbeta and 13 Jbeta primers that the PCR ran. The repertoire was sequenced with immunoSEQ multiplex PCR; TCRdb's copy has only in-frame clones and lacks some. Of 180,000 or so clones in the sample, roughly 9.4% were seen once. Trimming at V came to 5 bases and at J to 8 bases, leaving 3 bases not matched to a gene. The CDR3 length is 12 residues. CDR1 is SEHNR and CDR2 is FQNEAQ in the germline V gene (reference sequence). The receptor comes from a woman aged 30 to 39 in good health and CMV-seropositive. The chain uses TRBV7-9 and TRBJ2-4, with 7 bases matching TRBD1. Material: PBMCs. CDR3 nucleotides: TGTGCCAGCAGCCGACAGGGTGACATTCAGTACTTC. It specifies CASSRQGDIQYF.